These 18 T cell receptor beta chains originate from one sample sequenced in a study of OX40 agonist ivuxolimab in advanced cancers. Libraries were prepared by immunoSEQ multiplex PCR; TCRdb keeps only in-frame clonotypes and omits some of them. The sample holds some 54,000 clones, around 85% seen once. The sample here was CD4+ or CD8+ T cells sorted from blood, taken in a trial of the OX40 agonist ivuxolimab. The receptors come from an adult with an advanced solid tumor such as melanoma, head and neck, liver or kidney cancer.

The CDR3 DNA reads as TGTGCCAGCAGCTTAATGGGACAGGGGAAGGAGACCCAGTACTTC. It codes for CASSLMGQGKETQYF. The rearrangement uses TRBV7-3 and TRBJ2-5; 10 bases match TRBD1. Trimming removed 1 base from V and 5 bases from J; junction bases left unmatched: 4. Germline V gene data show CDR1 as SGHTA and CDR2 as FQGTGA. CDR3 length: 15 residues. Using reference TRBV7-3 and TRBJ2-5 for the parts outside the CDR3, the full variable domain is GAGVSQTPSNKVTEKGKYVELRCDPISGHTALYWYRQSLGQGPEFLIYFQGTGAADDSGLPNDRFFAVRPEGSVSTLKIQRTERGDSAVYLCASSLMGQGKETQYFGPGTRLLVL.

J is TRBJ1-2 and V is TRBV30; D is uncertain. The germline V gene encodes CDR1 GTSNPN and CDR2 SVGIG (reference sequence). This CDR3 has 11 amino acids. The V end lost 0 bases, the J end lost 5 bases, and 4 bases lay between the germline ends. The CDR3 reads CAWSVEYGYTF. The CDR3 coding sequence is TGTGCCTGGAGTGTGGAATATGGCTACACCTTC.

This chain uses TRBV6-5 with TRBJ1-5; D remains unclear. The CDR3 spans 15 residues. Germline values: CDR1 MNHEY, CDR2 SVGAGI. V was trimmed by 0 bases and J by 5 bases, leaving 11 bases between them. The CDR3 region has the DNA TGTGCCAGCAGTTACTCGTCAGCTACCGATCAGCCCCAGCATTTT. It translates to CASSYSSATDQPQHF.

The genes are TRBV19 and TRBJ2-4, with TRBD1 identical over 7 bases. V was pared by 4 bases and J by 4 bases, with 7 bases of the junction left unmatched. Germline V CDR1 and CDR2: LNHDA, SQIVND (reference sequence). The CDR3 sequence is 15 residues long. The CDR3 reads CASSNNRDSKNIQYF. CDR3 coding DNA: TGTGCCAGTAGTAATAACCGGGACAGTAAAAACATTCAGTACTTC. The full variable domain, rest sourced from reference TRBV19 and TRBJ2-4, is DGGITQSPKYLFRKEGQNVTLSCEQNLNHDAMYWYRQDPGQGLRLIYYSQIVNDFQKGDIAEGYSVSREKKESFPLTVTSAQKNPTAFYLCASSNNRDSKNIQYFGAGTRLSVL.

V and J are TRBV10-2 and TRBJ2-1; possible D gene TRBD2, 6 bases. V was shortened by 7 bases and J by 7 bases, with 20 bases between the two germline ends. CDR1 and CDR2 (germline): WSHSY, SAAADI. CDR3 length: 15 amino acids. This CDR3 is CASTPGLSVGNEQFF. CDR3 DNA: TGCGCCAGCACCCCCGGACTATCTGTCGGGAATGAGCAGTTCTTC.

This chain connects TRBV5-4 to TRBJ2-3; D may be TRBD1 or TRBD2 (6 bases each). The V gene's germline CDR1 is SGHNT and CDR2 YYREEE (reference sequence). This CDR3 is 18 amino acids long. V gave up 3 bases and J gave up 0 bases, with 20 bases separating them. DNA for the CDR3: TGTGCCAGCAGCTCCCGATTACGTCTAGGGGGGAGCACAGATACGCAGTATTTT. Its protein is CASSSRLRLGGSTDTQYF.

The V and J genes are TRBV7-6 and TRBJ2-3, with no clear D. Germline assignment: CDR1 SGHVS and CDR2 FNYEAQ. CDR3 length: 15 amino acids. With 1 base removed from V and 1 base from J, the gap between germline ends came to 9 bases. CDR3 DNA sequence: TGTGCCAGCAGCTTAGGCATGCTCGGCACAGATACGCAGTATTTT. It codes for CASSLGMLGTDTQYF.

The chain couples TRBV19 to TRBJ2-5; D not resolved. V shed 2 bases and J shed 2 bases, with 9 bases lying between them. CDR1 and CDR2 from the germline V gene are LNHDA and SQIVND (reference sequence). CDR3 length equals 14 residues. Here the CDR3 DNA reads TGTGCCAGTAGTATACGGGCTTCTCAAGAGACCCAGTACTTC. This translates into CASSIRASQETQYF.

The J gene is TRBJ1-1, the V gene TRBV6-6; 7 bases align to TRBD1. The CDR3 consists of 15 residues. V shed 5 bases and J 4 bases; nucleotides not matched to a gene: 10. Germline lookup yields CDR1 MNHNY and CDR2 SVGAGI (reference sequence). This CDR3 is CASSPQNRQGTEAFF. DNA for the CDR3: TGTGCCAGCAGTCCACAAAATAGACAGGGCACTGAAGCTTTCTTT.

The chain uses TRBV23-1 and TRBJ2-1; TRBD1 aligns across 7 bases. TRBV23-1 is an ORF, with its function uncertain. CDR3 size: 18 residues. The V gene end was trimmed by 2 bases and the J gene end by 5 bases; junction bases not matched to a gene: 15. The CDR3 loop is CASSQPFQTGIIDNEQFF. The CDR3 region has the DNA TGCGCCAGCAGTCAACCCTTCCAGACAGGGATAATAGACAATGAGCAGTTCTTC.

The rearrangement links TRBV5-5 to TRBJ1-5; no clear D. Germline assignment: CDR1 SGHKS and CDR2 YYEKEE (reference sequence). V was trimmed by 2 bases and J by 3 bases, leaving 15 bases between them. CDR3 length: 16 residues. CDR3 bases: TGTGCCAGCAGCTTCGTGGTAGGGAGGAACAATCAGCCCCAGCATTTT. The encoded protein is CASSFVVGRNNQPQHF.

The chain couples TRBV9 to TRBJ2-7; D remains ambiguous. V lost 0 bases, J lost 4 bases, and 14 bases lay in between. The germline V gene has CDR1 SGDLS and CDR2 YYNGEE. This CDR3 comprises 15 residues. Written as DNA, the CDR3 is TGTGCCAGCAGCGTAGGTTTTGGGTCTCAATACGAGCAGTACTTC. Amino acids: CASSVGFGSQYEQYF.

This chain joins TRBV19 and TRBJ2-3; D remains unclear. V lost 4 bases and J lost 0, with 8 bases in between. The CDR3 runs to 14 residues. Germline V gives CDR1 LNHDA, CDR2 SQIVND (reference sequence). The CDR3 sequence is CASSTPESTDTQYF. CDR3 bases: TGTGCCAGTAGTACGCCGGAAAGCACAGATACGCAGTATTTT. The whole variable domain, remainder taken from reference TRBV19 and TRBJ2-3, is DGGITQSPKYLFRKEGQNVTLSCEQNLNHDAMYWYRQDPGQGLRLIYYSQIVNDFQKGDIAEGYSVSREKKESFPLTVTSAQKNPTAFYLCASSTPESTDTQYFGPGTRLTVL.

The genes are TRBV7-8 and TRBJ1-1; D is possibly TRBD1 (5 bases). The CDR3 sequence is 14 residues long. With 5 bases removed from V and 3 bases from J, the gap between germline ends came to 13 bases. Germline values: CDR1 SGHVS, CDR2 FQNEAQ. CDR3 protein: CASSPPGGDTEAFF. CDR3 coding DNA: TGTGCCAGCAGCCCACCGGGGGGGGACACTGAAGCTTTCTTT.

The gene calls are TRBV5-1 and TRBJ2-5, with a tentative D call TRBD2 (7 bases). This CDR3 region has 15 residues. CDR1 is SGHRS, CDR2 YFSETQ, per germline. V shed 1 base and J shed 2 bases, with 12 bases lying between them. CDR3 sequence: CASSLFGGQQETQYF. The CDR3, as DNA: TGCGCCAGCAGCTTGTTCGGGGGGCAACAAGAGACCCAGTACTTC.

V gene TRBV19 combines with J gene TRBJ2-2; D might be TRBD1 (6 bases). The CDR3 length is 14 residues. Per the germline V gene, CDR1 is LNHDA and CDR2 is SQIVND (reference sequence). Trimming left V 9 bases short and J 4 bases short, with 15 bases between. CDR3 amino acids: CASRRQDVTGELFF. The CDR3 nucleotides read TGTGCCAGCCGGCGACAGGACGTCACCGGGGAGCTGTTTTTT.

The J gene is TRBJ2-1, the V gene TRBV9; 9 bases map to TRBD2. This CDR3 is 15 amino acids long. Per the germline V gene, CDR1 is SGDLS and CDR2 is YYNGEE. V lost 3 bases to trimming and J lost 0 bases; unmatched junction nucleotides: 1. As DNA, the CDR3 is TGTGCCAGCAGCGGGGGACTAGCCTCCTACAATGAGCAGTTCTTC. It encodes CASSGGLASYNEQFF.

This clone came up a few times. The chain recombines TRBV18 with TRBJ2-2; no definite D call. V lost 6 bases, J lost 6 bases, and 11 bases lay in between. Per the germline V gene, CDR1 is KGHSH and CDR2 is LQKENI. The CDR3 covers 13 residues. CDR3: CASSPNESGELFF. Written as DNA, the CDR3 is TGTGCCAGCTCCCCGAATGAATCCGGGGAGCTGTTTTTT.